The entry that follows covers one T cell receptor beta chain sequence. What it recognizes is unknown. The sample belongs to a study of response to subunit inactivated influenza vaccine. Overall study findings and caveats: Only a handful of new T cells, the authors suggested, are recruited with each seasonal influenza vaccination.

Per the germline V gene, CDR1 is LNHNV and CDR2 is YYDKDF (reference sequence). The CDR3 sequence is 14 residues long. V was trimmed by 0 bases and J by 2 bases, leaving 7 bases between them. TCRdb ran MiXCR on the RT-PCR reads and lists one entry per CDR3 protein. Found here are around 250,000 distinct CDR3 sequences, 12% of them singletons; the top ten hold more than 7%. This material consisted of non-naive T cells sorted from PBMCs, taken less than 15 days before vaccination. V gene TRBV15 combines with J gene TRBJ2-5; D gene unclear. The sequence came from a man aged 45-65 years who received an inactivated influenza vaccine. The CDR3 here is CATSRDNWQETQYF. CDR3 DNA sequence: TGTGCCACCAGCAGAGACAATTGGCAAGAGACCCAGTACTTC.